This TCR beta chain was identified in a study of shared clonotypes between healthy human individuals. V was pared by 4 bases and J by 5 bases, with 14 bases between. Germline CDR1 and CDR2: LNHNV and YYDKDF (reference sequence). The CDR3 sequence is 15 residues long. The material for each subset, its genomic DNA, was split evenly across several immunoSEQ plates. Repertoires were generated with immunoSEQ multiplex PCR, while TCRdb's copy carries only in-frame clones and drops some. In the table there are about a million clones, 70% to 85% of which are singletons. Sequencing input: memory CD4+ T cells sorted from blood. The subset denotes: CD45RA-negative fraction. The chain employs TRBV15 and TRBJ2-2; D might be TRBD1 or TRBD2, each matching 5 bases. The receptor was isolated from a man between 18 and 29 years old in good health. This CDR3 reads CATSKTVATTGELFF. The CDR3 nucleotides read TGTGCCACCAGCAAGACAGTAGCGACTACCGGGGAGCTGTTTTTT.